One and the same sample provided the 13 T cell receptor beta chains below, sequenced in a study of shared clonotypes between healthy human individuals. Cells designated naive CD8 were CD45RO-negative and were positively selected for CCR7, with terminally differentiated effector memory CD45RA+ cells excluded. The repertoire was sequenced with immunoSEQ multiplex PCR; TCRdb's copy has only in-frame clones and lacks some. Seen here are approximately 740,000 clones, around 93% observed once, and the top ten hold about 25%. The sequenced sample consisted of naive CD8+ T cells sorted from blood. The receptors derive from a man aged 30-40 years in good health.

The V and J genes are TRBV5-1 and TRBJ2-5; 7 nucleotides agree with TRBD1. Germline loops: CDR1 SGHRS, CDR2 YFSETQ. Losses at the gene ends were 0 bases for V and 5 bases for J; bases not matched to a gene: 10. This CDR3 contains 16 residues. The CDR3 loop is CASSLETAGGRETQYF. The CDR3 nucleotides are TGCGCCAGCAGCTTGGAGACCGCAGGGGGACGGGAGACCCAGTACTTC.

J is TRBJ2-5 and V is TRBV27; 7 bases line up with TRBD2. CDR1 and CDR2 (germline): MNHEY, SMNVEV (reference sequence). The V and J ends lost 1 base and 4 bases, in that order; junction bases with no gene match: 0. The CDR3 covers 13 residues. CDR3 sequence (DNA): TGTGCCAGCAGTTTATGGGGGGGAGAGACCCAGTACTTC. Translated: CASSLWGGETQYF.

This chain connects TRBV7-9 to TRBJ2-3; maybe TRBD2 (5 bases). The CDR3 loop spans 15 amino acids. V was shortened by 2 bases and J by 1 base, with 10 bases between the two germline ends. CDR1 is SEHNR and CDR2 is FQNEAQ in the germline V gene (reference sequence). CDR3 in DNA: TGTGCCAGCAGCTTACTCTCAGCGGGCACAGATACGCAGTATTTT. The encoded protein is CASSLLSAGTDTQYF. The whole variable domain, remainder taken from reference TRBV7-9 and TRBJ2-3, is DTGVSQNPRHKITKRGQNVTFRCDPISEHNRLYWYRQTLGQGPEFLTYFQNEAQLEKSRLLSDRFSAERPKGSFSTLEIQRTEQGDSAMYLCASSLLSAGTDTQYFGPGTRLTVL.

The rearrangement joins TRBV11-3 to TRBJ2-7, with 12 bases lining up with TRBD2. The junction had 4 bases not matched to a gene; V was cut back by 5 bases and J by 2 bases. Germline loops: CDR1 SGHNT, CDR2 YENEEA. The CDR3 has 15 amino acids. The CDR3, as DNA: TGTGCCAGCAGCGAGACTAGCGGGAGCACCTACGAGCAGTACTTC. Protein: CASSETSGSTYEQYF.

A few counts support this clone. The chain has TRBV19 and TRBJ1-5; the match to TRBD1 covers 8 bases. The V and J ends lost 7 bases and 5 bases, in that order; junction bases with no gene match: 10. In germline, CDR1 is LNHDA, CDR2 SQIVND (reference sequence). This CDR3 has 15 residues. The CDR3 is CASIDWDRPYQPQHF. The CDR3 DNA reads TGTGCCAGTATCGACTGGGACAGGCCCTATCAGCCCCAGCATTTT.

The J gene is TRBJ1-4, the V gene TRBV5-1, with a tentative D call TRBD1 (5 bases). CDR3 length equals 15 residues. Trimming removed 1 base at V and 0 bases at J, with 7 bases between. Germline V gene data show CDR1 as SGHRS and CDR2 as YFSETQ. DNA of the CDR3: TGCGCCAGCAGCTTGTTGACAGCAACTAATGAAAAACTGTTTTTT. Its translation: CASSLLTATNEKLFF.

The CDR3: CASSIPGSPGEQYF. Written as DNA, the CDR3 is TGTGCCAGCAGCATACCCGGATCACCGGGCGAGCAGTACTTC. The chain joins TRBV11-2 to TRBJ2-7; D is uncertain. The CDR3 contains 14 residues. Germline CDR1 reads SGHAT; CDR2 reads FQNNGV. Trimming removed 5 bases from V and 6 bases from J, with 17 bases in between.

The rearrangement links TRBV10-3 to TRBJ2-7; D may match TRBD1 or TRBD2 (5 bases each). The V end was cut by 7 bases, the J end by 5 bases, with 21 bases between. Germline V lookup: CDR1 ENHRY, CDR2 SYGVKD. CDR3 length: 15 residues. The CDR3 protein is CAITGITGGLDEQYF. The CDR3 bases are TGTGCCATCACCGGAATCACAGGAGGCCTAGACGAGCAGTACTTC.

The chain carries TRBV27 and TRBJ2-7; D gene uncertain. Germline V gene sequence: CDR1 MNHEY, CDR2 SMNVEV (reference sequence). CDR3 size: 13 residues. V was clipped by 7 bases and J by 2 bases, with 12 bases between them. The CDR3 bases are TGTGCCAGCACCCGGGCATCGACCTACGAGCAGTACTTC. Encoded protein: CASTRASTYEQYF.

The CDR3 sequence: CASSQSRRGPLMNNEQFF. As DNA, the CDR3 is TGCGCCAGCAGTCAATCTAGGCGGGGCCCCTTAATGAACAATGAGCAGTTCTTC. The chain couples TRBV23-1 to TRBJ2-1; maybe TRBD2 (6 bases). TRBV23-1 has ORF status, its function being uncertain. The CDR3 is 18 amino acids. The V end was cut by 0 bases, the J end by 5 bases, with 20 bases between.

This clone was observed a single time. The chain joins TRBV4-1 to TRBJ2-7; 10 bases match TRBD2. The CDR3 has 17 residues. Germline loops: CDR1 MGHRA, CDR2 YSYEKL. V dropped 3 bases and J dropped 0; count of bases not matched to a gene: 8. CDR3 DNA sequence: TGCGCCAGCAGCCATGCGACTAGCGGGCAAAGCTCCTACGAGCAGTACTTC. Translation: CASSHATSGQSSYEQYF.

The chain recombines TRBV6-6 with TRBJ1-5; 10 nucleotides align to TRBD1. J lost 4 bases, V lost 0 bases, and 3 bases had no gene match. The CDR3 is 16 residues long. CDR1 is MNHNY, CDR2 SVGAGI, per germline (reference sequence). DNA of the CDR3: TGTGCCAGCAGTTACTCGTCGGGACAGGGGAATCAGCCCCAGCATTTT. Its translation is CASSYSSGQGNQPQHF.

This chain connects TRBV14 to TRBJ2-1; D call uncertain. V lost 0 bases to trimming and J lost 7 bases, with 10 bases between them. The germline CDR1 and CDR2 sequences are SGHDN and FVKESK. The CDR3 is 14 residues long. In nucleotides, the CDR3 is TGTGCCAGCAGCCAAGAAGGACCTTTTAATGAGCAGTTCTTC. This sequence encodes CASSQEGPFNEQFF.